This T cell receptor beta chain emerged from a study of blood T cell repertoires in COVID-19. Per the original data handling: Nucleated cell number was recorded as an estimate derived from reference gene primer amplification. Assay: immunoSEQ multiplex PCR; the TCRdb copy retains only in-frame clones and omits some. The V and J calls and clone size were taken over from that table, and D and trimming were inferred from the DNA. The data contain 250,000 or so clones, roughly nine tenths of them singletons. This sequence originates from a middle-aged man with active or convalescent COVID-19. The sample consisted of peripheral blood.

The CDR3 DNA follows: TGTGCCAGCAGCCAAGGAATAGACACGATCGAAGATACGCAGTATTTT. Translation: CASSQGIDTIEDTQYF. The genes are TRBV3-1 (or the pseudogene TRBV3-2) and TRBJ2-3; D remains ambiguous. The CDR3 is 16 amino acids. V was trimmed by 1 base and J by 5 bases, leaving 16 bases between them. CDR1 LGHDT and CDR2 YNNKEL come from the germline V gene (reference sequence).